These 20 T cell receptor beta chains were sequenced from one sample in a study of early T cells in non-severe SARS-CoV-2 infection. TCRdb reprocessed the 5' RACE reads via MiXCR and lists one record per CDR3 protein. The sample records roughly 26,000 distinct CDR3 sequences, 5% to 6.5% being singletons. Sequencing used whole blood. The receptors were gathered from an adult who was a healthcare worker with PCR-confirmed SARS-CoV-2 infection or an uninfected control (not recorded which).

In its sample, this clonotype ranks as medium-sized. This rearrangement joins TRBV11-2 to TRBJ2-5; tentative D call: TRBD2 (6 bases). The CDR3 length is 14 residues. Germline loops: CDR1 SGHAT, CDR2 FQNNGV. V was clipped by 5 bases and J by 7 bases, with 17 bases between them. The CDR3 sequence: CASSPVGGAGTQYF. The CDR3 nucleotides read TGTGCCAGCAGCCCGGTTGGTGGAGCGGGGACCCAGTACTTC.

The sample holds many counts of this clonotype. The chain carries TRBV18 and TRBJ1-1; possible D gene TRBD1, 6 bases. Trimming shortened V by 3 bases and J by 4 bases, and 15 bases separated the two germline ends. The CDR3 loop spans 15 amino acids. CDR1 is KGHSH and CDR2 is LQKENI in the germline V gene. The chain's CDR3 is CASSPEIWTATEAFF. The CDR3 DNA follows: TGTGCCAGCTCACCTGAGATTTGGACAGCCACTGAAGCTTTCTTT.

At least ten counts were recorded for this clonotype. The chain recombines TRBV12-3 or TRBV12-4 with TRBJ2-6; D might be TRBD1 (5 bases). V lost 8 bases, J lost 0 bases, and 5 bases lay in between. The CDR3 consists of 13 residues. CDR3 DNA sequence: TGTGCCAGCGGACACTCTGGGGCCAACGTCCTGACTTTC. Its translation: CASGHSGANVLTF.

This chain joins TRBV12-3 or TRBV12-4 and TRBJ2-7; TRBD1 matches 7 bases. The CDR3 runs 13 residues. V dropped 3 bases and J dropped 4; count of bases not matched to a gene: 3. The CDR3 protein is CASSFGRGYEQYF. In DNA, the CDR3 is TGTGCCAGCAGTTTTGGCAGGGGGTACGAGCAGTACTTC.

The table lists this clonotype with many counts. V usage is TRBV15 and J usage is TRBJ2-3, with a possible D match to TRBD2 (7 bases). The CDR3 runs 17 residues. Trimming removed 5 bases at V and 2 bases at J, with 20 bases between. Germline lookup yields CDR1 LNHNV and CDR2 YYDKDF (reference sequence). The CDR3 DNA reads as TGTGCCACCAGCTTTATGGGTGGCGGGGGCCTCACAGATACGCAGTATTTT. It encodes CATSFMGGGGLTDTQYF.

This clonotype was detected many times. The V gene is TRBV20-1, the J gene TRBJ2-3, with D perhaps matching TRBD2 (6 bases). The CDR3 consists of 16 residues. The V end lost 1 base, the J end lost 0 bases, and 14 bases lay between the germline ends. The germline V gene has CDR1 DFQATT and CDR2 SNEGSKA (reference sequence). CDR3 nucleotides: TGCAGTGCTAGAGTGAGGAAGGGGACTAGCACAGATACGCAGTATTTT. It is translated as CSARVRKGTSTDTQYF.

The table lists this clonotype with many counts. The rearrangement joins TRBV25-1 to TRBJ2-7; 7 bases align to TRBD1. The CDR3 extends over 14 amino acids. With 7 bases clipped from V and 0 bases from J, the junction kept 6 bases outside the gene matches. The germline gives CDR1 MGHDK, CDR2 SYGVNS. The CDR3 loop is CASTKTGSSYEQYF. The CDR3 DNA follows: TGTGCCAGCACCAAGACAGGGTCCTCCTACGAGCAGTACTTC.

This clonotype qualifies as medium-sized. The CDR3, as DNA: TGTGCCAGTACAATGGCTAGCAGCACAGATACGCAGTATTTT. Protein: CASTMASSTDTQYF. The chain employs TRBV19 and TRBJ2-3, with D tentatively TRBD2 (5 bases). This CDR3 is 14 amino acids long. Trimming stripped 7 bases from V and 0 bases from J, with 11 bases between. CDR1 is LNHDA and CDR2 is SQIVND in the germline V gene (reference sequence).

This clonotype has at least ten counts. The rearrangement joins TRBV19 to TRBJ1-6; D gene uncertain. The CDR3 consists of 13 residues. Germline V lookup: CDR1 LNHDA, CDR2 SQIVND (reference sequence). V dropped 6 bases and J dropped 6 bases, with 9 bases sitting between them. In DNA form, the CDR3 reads TGTGCCAGTAGGCCGCTATCTAATTCACCCCTCCACTTT. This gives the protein CASRPLSNSPLHF.

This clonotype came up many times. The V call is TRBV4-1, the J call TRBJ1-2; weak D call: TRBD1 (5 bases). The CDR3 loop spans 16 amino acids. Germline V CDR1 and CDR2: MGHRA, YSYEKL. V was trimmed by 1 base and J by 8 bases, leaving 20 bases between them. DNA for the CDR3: TGCGCCAGCAGCCAAGGCTGGCCCCCCCAGGGTCGAGGCTACACCTTC. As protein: CASSQGWPPQGRGYTF.

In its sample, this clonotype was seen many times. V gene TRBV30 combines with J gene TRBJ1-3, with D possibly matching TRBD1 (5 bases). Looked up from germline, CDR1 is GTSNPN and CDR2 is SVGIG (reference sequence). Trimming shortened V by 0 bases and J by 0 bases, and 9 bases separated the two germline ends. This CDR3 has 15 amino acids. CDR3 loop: CAWSVGAGSGNTIYF. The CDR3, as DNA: TGTGCCTGGAGTGTAGGGGCCGGCTCTGGAAACACCATATATTTT.

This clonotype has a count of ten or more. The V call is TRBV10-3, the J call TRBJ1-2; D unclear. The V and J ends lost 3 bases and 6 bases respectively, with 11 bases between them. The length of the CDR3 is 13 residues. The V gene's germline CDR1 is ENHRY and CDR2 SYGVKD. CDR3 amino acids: CAISESDGNGYTF. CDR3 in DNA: TGTGCCATCAGTGAATCTGACGGTAATGGCTACACCTTC.

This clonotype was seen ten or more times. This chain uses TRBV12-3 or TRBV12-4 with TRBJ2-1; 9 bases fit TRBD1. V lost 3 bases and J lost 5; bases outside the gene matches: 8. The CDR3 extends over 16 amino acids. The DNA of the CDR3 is TGTGCCAGCAGTTTGGGAAGGGACAGGGCGAACAATGAGCAGTTCTTC. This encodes CASSLGRDRANNEQFF.

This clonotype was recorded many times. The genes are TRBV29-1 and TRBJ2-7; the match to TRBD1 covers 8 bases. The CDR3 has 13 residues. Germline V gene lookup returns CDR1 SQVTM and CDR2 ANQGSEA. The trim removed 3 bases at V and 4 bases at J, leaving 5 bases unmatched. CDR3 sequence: CSVEGRGRYEQYF. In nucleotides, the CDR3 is TGCAGCGTTGAGGGCAGGGGGCGATACGAGCAGTACTTC.

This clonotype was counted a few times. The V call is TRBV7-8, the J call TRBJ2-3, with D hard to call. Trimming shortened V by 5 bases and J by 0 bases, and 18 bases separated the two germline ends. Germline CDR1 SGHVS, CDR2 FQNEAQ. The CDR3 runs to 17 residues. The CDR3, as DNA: TGTGCCAGCAGCCGTTTTACCTTTACTACTAGCACAGATACGCAGTATTTT. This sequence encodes CASSRFTFTTSTDTQYF.

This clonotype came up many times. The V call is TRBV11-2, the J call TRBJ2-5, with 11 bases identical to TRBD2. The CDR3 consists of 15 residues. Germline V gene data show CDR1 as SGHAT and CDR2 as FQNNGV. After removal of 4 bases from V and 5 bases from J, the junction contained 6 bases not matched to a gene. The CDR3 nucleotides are TGTGCCAGCAGCTCATTCCGACTAGCGGGGGAGACCCAGTACTTC. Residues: CASSSFRLAGETQYF.

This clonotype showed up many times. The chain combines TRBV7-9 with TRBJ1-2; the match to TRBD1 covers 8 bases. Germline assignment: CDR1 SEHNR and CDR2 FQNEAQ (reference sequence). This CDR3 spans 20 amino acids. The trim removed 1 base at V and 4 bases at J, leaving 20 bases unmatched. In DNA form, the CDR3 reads TGTGCCAGCAGCTTAGGATTCAAGTCGGACAGGGAATTGATCGGCTATGGCTACACCTTC. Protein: CASSLGFKSDRELIGYGYTF.

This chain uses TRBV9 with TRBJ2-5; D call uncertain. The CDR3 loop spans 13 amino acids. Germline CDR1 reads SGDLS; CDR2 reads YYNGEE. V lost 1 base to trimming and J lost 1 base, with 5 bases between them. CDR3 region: CASSVNPQETQYF. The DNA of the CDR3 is TGTGCCAGCAGCGTAAATCCCCAAGAGACCCAGTACTTC.

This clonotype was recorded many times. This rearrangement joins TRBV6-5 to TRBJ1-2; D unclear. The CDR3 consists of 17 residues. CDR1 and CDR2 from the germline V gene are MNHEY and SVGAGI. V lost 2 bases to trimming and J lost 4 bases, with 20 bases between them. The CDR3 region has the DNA TGTGCCAGCAGTTACGCCGTAGCCACAGAACGTCTCTATGGCTACACCTTC. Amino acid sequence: CASSYAVATERLYGYTF.

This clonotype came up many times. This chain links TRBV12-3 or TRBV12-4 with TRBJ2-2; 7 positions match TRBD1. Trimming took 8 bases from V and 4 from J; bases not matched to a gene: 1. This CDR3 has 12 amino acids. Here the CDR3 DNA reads TGTGCCAGCCACAGGGGCACCGGGGAGCTGTTTTTT. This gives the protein CASHRGTGELFF.